These 27 T cell receptor beta chains share one sample of origin, sequenced in a study of beta chain features in type 1 diabetes. Reverse transcribing all isolated RNA meant expressed TCRB transcripts were sequenced. TCRdb's copy holds only in-frame clones and misses some; the assay was immunoSEQ multiplex PCR. The table shows 140,000 or so clones, with about 8.7% occurring only once. Material for sequencing was central memory CD4+ T cells from blood. The receptors stem from a man between 18 and 29 years old in good health.

The chain employs TRBV25-1 and TRBJ2-5; the D gene is possibly TRBD2 (7 bases). The germline gives CDR1 MGHDK, CDR2 SYGVNS. The ends were cut back, 2 bases at V and 5 bases at J, with 24 bases in the middle. The CDR3 totals 18 residues. CDR3 bases: TGTGCCAGCAGTGAAGGAGTGGCGGGGGCTGAGATGGGGGAGACCCAGTACTTC. It encodes CASSEGVAGAEMGETQYF.

This clone was seen only a few times. The genes are TRBV5-1 and TRBJ1-2, with TRBD1 as a possible D gene (5 bases). Trimming cost V 2 bases and J 4 bases, with 9 bases left between them. CDR1 and CDR2 (germline): SGHRS, YFSETQ. The CDR3 has 13 residues. CDR3: CASSFQGGYGYTF. The CDR3 nucleotides are TGCGCCAGCAGCTTCCAGGGAGGCTATGGCTACACCTTC.

In its sample, this clone was seen a few times. The chain recombines TRBV2 with TRBJ2-3; D is possibly TRBD2 (6 bases). This CDR3 is built from 15 residues. V lost 4 bases to trimming and J lost 3 bases, with 14 bases between them. Looked up from germline, CDR1 is SNHLY and CDR2 is FYNNEI. The CDR3, as DNA: TGTGCCAGCAGTGCCAATGGGGGGTGGACAGATACGCAGTATTTT. Translated: CASSANGGWTDTQYF. Supplemented by reference TRBV2 and TRBJ2-3, the full variable domain reads EPEVTQTPSHQVTQMGQEVILRCVPISNHLYFYWYRQILGQKVEFLVSFYNNEISEKSEIFDDQFSVERPDGSNFTLKIRSTKLEDSAMYFCASSANGGWTDTQYFGPGTRLTVL.

This chain uses TRBV4-1 with TRBJ1-2; possible D gene TRBD1, 6 bases. CDR3 size: 16 residues. V lost 0 bases and J lost 4, with 15 bases in between. Germline values: CDR1 MGHRA, CDR2 YSYEKL. CDR3 loop: CASSQDRTGLGYGYTF. DNA for the CDR3: TGCGCCAGCAGCCAAGACCGAACAGGGTTGGGCTATGGCTACACCTTC.

This clone has only a few counts. The CDR3 bases are TGTGCCAGCAACGGACTAGCGGGGGGGCCGGGGACGCAGTATTTT. This codes for CASNGLAGGPGTQYF. The chain couples TRBV2 to TRBJ2-3, with TRBD2 matching 15 bases. The CDR3 extends over 15 amino acids. V gave up 7 bases and J gave up 9 bases; unmatched junction bases: 8. CDR1 is SNHLY, CDR2 FYNNEI, per germline.

This clone showed up many times. This rearrangement joins TRBV9 to TRBJ1-3; TRBD1 is a possible D gene (6 bases). Germline V gene sequence: CDR1 SGDLS, CDR2 YYNGEE. This CDR3 is 15 amino acids long. Between the trimmed V and J ends, which lost 1 base and 1 base, there was a span of 9 bases. This CDR3 reads CASSVTDRSGNTIYF. The CDR3 DNA reads as TGTGCCAGCAGCGTAACCGACAGGTCTGGAAACACCATATATTTT.

This clone was picked up a small number of times. The V gene is TRBV4-1, the J gene TRBJ1-2; no definite D call. The germline gives CDR1 MGHRA, CDR2 YSYEKL. This CDR3 contains 16 residues. Trimming took off 0 bases at V and 4 bases at J, with 15 bases between the two ends. CDR3 DNA: TGCGCCAGCAGCCAAGACCCCGCTACGGTACTCTATGGCTACACCTTC. It encodes CASSQDPATVLYGYTF.

The chain couples TRBV19 to TRBJ2-6, with D unclear. The CDR3 is 14 residues long. The germline CDR1 and CDR2 sequences are LNHDA and SQIVND (reference sequence). The V end lost 9 bases, the J end lost 2 bases, and 11 bases lay between the germline ends. The CDR3 reads CASSGGPGANVLTF. The CDR3 DNA follows: TGTGCCAGCTCCGGTGGGCCTGGGGCCAACGTCCTGACTTTC.

The chain combines TRBV4-3 with TRBJ2-1, with 12 bases identical to TRBD2. After removal of 0 bases from V and 4 bases from J, the junction contained 7 bases not matched to a gene. Per germline, CDR1 LGHNA and CDR2 YSLEER. The CDR3 covers 18 residues. For the CDR3, the DNA is TGCGCCAGCAGCCAAGAGCTAGCGGGGGGGACAATATACAATGAGCAGTTCTTC. Translating it yields CASSQELAGGTIYNEQFF.

This clone was counted only a few times. The chain links TRBV14 to TRBJ2-7; D might be TRBD1 (5 bases). This CDR3 region has 14 residues. Trimming removed 0 bases at V and 5 bases at J, with 11 bases between. Germline values: CDR1 SGHDN, CDR2 FVKESK. The chain's CDR3 is CASSQDQGFNEQYF. CDR3 nucleotides: TGTGCCAGCAGCCAAGATCAGGGTTTTAACGAGCAGTACTTC.

The CDR3 region has the DNA TGTGCCAGCAGCGTGGTTCCGACAGGAGGTGATGGCTACACCTTC. Protein: CASSVVPTGGDGYTF. The V call is TRBV9, the J call TRBJ1-2; D is perhaps TRBD1 (6 bases). The CDR3 spans 15 residues. Trimming cost V 2 bases and J 6 bases, with 17 bases left between them. Germline-derived CDR1 and CDR2 are SGDLS and YYNGEE.

The V gene is TRBV7-2, the J gene TRBJ1-5; possibly TRBD1 for D (6 bases). Germline assignment: CDR1 SGHTA and CDR2 FQGNSA. This CDR3 comprises 15 residues. Trimming took off 5 bases at V and 5 bases at J, with 16 bases between the two ends. The CDR3 reads CASSPRQGFHQPQHF. The CDR3 DNA follows: TGTGCCAGCAGCCCCCGGCAGGGGTTTCATCAGCCCCAGCATTTT.

This clone was observed a handful of times. V usage is TRBV30 and J usage is TRBJ2-4; D is possibly TRBD2 (5 bases). V was clipped by 5 bases and J by 0 bases, with 11 bases between them. CDR1 and CDR2 from the germline V gene are GTSNPN and SVGIG (reference sequence). The CDR3 is made up of 14 amino acids. The CDR3 here is CAWHLGGAKNIQYF. The DNA of the CDR3 is TGTGCCTGGCACCTAGGAGGAGCCAAAAACATTCAGTACTTC.

Only a few counts were recorded for this clone. V gene TRBV2 combines with J gene TRBJ2-2; TRBD2 matches 10 bases. Unmatched junction bases numbered 3, after V lost 3 bases and J lost 5 bases. The germline gives CDR1 SNHLY, CDR2 FYNNEI. The CDR3 covers 15 residues. The CDR3 DNA reads as TGTGCCAGCAGTGACCGGACTAGCGGAACCGGGGAGCTGTTTTTT. Its translation is CASSDRTSGTGELFF.

V usage is TRBV7-8 and J usage is TRBJ1-2, with D tentatively TRBD1 (6 bases). V was clipped by 4 bases and J by 7 bases, with 13 bases between them. The germline gives CDR1 SGHVS, CDR2 FQNEAQ. This CDR3 contains 13 residues. The CDR3 here is CASSYSGDTGYTF. CDR3 DNA sequence: TGTGCCAGCAGCTACTCAGGGGACACTGGCTACACCTTC.

The chain uses TRBV27 and TRBJ2-1; TRBD2 agrees at 9 bases. The CDR3 has 15 residues. The V segment lost 2 bases and the J segment 8 bases; nucleotides outside the gene matches: 7. The germline CDR1 and CDR2 sequences are MNHEY and SMNVEV (reference sequence). The chain's CDR3 is CASSLVLAGWDEQFF. The CDR3 bases are TGTGCCAGCAGTTTAGTTCTAGCGGGGTGGGATGAGCAGTTCTTC.

This clone has more than one count but fewer than ten. DNA of the CDR3: TGTGCCAGCAGTTACTCCTCCTCCGGGACAGGGAACGAGCAGTACTTC. It encodes CASSYSSSGTGNEQYF. The chain joins TRBV6-5 to TRBJ2-7; 9 bases fit TRBD1. The CDR3 consists of 16 residues. With 0 bases clipped from V and 5 bases from J, the junction kept 8 bases outside the gene matches. Germline CDR1 MNHEY, CDR2 SVGAGI.

The J gene is TRBJ2-5, the V gene TRBV7-8, with 8 bases lining up with TRBD2. This CDR3 has 15 amino acids. V trimming: 1 base; J trimming: 3 bases; junction bases outside the gene matches: 4. Germline V gene data show CDR1 as SGHVS and CDR2 as FQNEAQ. For the CDR3, the DNA is TGTGCCAGCAGCTTAGTTGGTAGCGGGGAAGAGACCCAGTACTTC. Residues: CASSLVGSGEETQYF.

On this clone: Other DNA sequences within the sample encode an identical CDR3. The chain couples TRBV7-2 to TRBJ2-5; 8 positions agree with TRBD1. There are 14 residues in the CDR3. From germline, CDR1 is SGHTA and CDR2 FQGNSA. With V trimmed by 5 bases and J by 5 bases, 7 bases remained unmatched. The CDR3 DNA follows: TGTGCCAGCAGCCTACAGGGGGTTGGTGAGACCCAGTACTTC. Translated, it gives CASSLQGVGETQYF.

V is TRBV18 and J is TRBJ2-5; the D gene is possibly TRBD2 (5 bases). The CDR3 length is 13 residues. Trimming removed 2 bases from V and 5 bases from J, with 9 bases in between. Germline values: CDR1 KGHSH, CDR2 LQKENI. The CDR3 protein is CASSPGEFETQYF. In nucleotides, the CDR3 is TGTGCCAGCTCACCAGGGGAGTTTGAGACCCAGTACTTC.

V and J are TRBV4-3 and TRBJ1-4; D remains ambiguous. Trimming shortened V by 0 bases and J by 5 bases, and 22 bases separated the two germline ends. The V gene's germline CDR1 is LGHNA and CDR2 YSLEER. This CDR3 is 19 amino acids long. DNA of the CDR3: TGCGCCAGCAGCCAAGAAGATGGGAGAGCCCGACCATCGAATGAAAAACTGTTTTTT. Its translation: CASSQEDGRARPSNEKLFF.

This clone was seen only a few times. The chain combines TRBV27 with TRBJ1-6; 7 nucleotides match TRBD1. The J segment lost 5 bases and the V segment lost 6 bases, leaving 1 base of the junction unmatched. The CDR3 length is 13 residues. The germline CDR1 and CDR2 sequences are MNHEY and SMNVEV (reference sequence). Written as DNA, the CDR3 is TGTGCCAGCAGGGGACAGAATAATTCACCCCTCCACTTT. Its protein product is CASRGQNNSPLHF.

Points on this clone: The sample has other DNA sequences that encode this CDR3 too. The chain has TRBV4-1 and TRBJ1-5; D is uncertain. The CDR3 covers 17 residues. Germline CDR1 is MGHRA and CDR2 is YSYEKL. V dropped 1 base and J dropped 0 bases, with 13 bases sitting between them. The CDR3 coding sequence is TGCGCCAGCAGCCAAGTCGTGGAGCTTTATAGCAATCAGCCCCAGCATTTT. It yields the protein CASSQVVELYSNQPQHF.

This clone was seen a handful of times. The J gene is TRBJ1-2, the V gene TRBV19; no firm D call. The germline gives CDR1 LNHDA, CDR2 SQIVND (reference sequence). V gave up 3 bases and J gave up 5 bases, with 10 bases separating them. This CDR3 has 13 amino acids. The CDR3 spells CASSMADWYGYTF. The DNA of the CDR3 is TGTGCCAGTAGTATGGCAGACTGGTATGGCTACACCTTC.

The V gene is TRBV28, the J gene TRBJ1-5, with 7 bases aligning to TRBD1. The CDR3 length is 16 residues. The germline CDR1 and CDR2 sequences are MDHEN and SYDVKM. The V and J ends lost 6 bases and 6 bases, in that order; junction bases with no gene match: 14. CDR3 amino acids: CASRLDRDRRLQPQHF. DNA of the CDR3: TGTGCCAGCAGACTAGACCGGGACAGAAGGCTTCAGCCCCAGCATTTT.

J is TRBJ2-7 and V is TRBV2, with 11 bases aligning to TRBD1. Trimming at V came to 8 bases and at J to 6 bases, leaving 9 bases not matched to a gene. The CDR3 is made up of 14 amino acids. Germline CDR1 SNHLY, CDR2 FYNNEI. The CDR3 is CASGRDRGSGEQYF. The CDR3 nucleotides read TGTGCCAGCGGCCGGGACAGGGGGTCTGGCGAGCAGTACTTC.

This clone was detected only a few times. The rearrangement joins TRBV11-3 to TRBJ1-6; a weak D match, TRBD1 (5 bases). V lost 2 bases and J 5 bases, leaving 7 bases between the germline ends. The CDR3 has 14 amino acids. CDR1 is SGHNT and CDR2 is YENEEA in the germline V gene. The CDR3 protein is CASSLKGDNSPLHF. Here the CDR3 DNA reads TGTGCCAGCAGCTTAAAAGGGGATAATTCACCCCTCCACTTT. Drawing the rest from reference TRBV11-3 and TRBJ1-6, the complete variable domain is EAGVVQSPRYKIIEKKQPVAFWCNPISGHNTLYWYLQNLGQGPELLIRYENEEAVDDSQLPKDRFSAERLKGVDSTLKIQPAELGDSAVYLCASSLKGDNSPLHFGNGTRLTVT.